Sequencing of this T cell receptor (beta chain) was carried out in a study of Ad26.COV2.S vaccination and SARS-CoV-2 variants. Study-wide background: Once or twice, 56 days apart, Ad26.COV2.S was delivered intramuscularly.

This CDR3 is built from 13 residues. Trimming took 11 bases from V and 2 from J; bases not matched to a gene: 8. Germline assignment: CDR1 ENHRY and CDR2 SYGVKD. The data were produced by immunoSEQ multiplex PCR, yet TCRdb's version contains in-frame clones alone and is incomplete. Found here are roughly 300,000 clones, more than 85% of them singletons; the top ten hold just under 5%. Specified treatment: about 20 received Ad26.COV2.S at low or high dose, single or two shots; 5 received placebo; per-sample allocation not given. Sampling was performed 63 days after the first vaccine or placebo injection.

The chain links TRBV10-3 to TRBJ1-2; the match to TRBD1 covers 7 bases. The sequenced sample was peripheral blood, obtained in a trial of Ad26.COV2.S vaccine versus placebo. The clonotype was recovered from a person between 18 and 65 years old who received the Ad26.COV2.S COVID-19 vaccine or a placebo. CDR3 region: CAASSDRNYGYTF. The CDR3 nucleotides read TGTGCCGCATCTTCGGACAGGAACTATGGCTACACCTTC.